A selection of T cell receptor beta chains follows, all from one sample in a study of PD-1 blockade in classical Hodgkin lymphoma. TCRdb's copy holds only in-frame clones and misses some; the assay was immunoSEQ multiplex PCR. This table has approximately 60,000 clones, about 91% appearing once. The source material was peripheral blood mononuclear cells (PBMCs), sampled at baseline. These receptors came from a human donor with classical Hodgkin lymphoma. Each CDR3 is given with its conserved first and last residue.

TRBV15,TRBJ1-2,CATSRETGPLGGYTF
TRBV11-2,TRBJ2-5,CASSLVGRGQYF
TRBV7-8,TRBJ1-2,CASSLKRDRDYGYTF
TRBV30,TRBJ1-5,CAWSSGGSGNQPQHF
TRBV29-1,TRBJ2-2,CSVEDLWNTGELFF
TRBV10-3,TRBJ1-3,CAISESLGKARINTIYF
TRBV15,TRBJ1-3,CATRAADSGNTIYF
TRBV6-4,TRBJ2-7,CASSQEQGGSYEQYF
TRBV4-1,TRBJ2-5,CASSQDSPGGPLETQYF
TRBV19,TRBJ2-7,CASSPTGVRYEQYF
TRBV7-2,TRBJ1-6,CASSLSPSPLHF
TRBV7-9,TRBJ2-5,CAAGGQETQYF
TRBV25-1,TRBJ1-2,CASSEGRYGYTF
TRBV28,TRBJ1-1,CASRPGQSWETEAFF
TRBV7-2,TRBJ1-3,CASSSRTGRNTIYF
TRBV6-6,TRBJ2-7,CASSQQGRGIYEQYF
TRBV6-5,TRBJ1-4,CASSYSITRSNEKLFF
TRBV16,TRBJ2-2,CASSLPKGSTGELFF
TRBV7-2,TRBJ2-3,CASSLGVVVTDTQYF
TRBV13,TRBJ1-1,CASSPRQGSVHTEAFF
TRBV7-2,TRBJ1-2,CASSSTGGYGYTF
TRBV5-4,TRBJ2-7,CASSPRDRPYEQYF
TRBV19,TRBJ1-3,CASSIQGNGNTIYF
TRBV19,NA,CASSIGGLHSPYEQYF
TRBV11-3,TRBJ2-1,CASSLQDRDYNEQFF
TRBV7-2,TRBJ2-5,CASSPNGERETQYF